This entry is about one T cell receptor beta chain. These data originate in a study of blood T cell repertoires in COVID-19. Study in general: Specimens from acute and convalescent COVID-19 originated in the United States, Italy and Spain.

Per the germline V gene, CDR1 is SGHVS and CDR2 is FQNEAQ. CDR3 size: 13 residues. V gave up 3 bases and J gave up 5 bases; unmatched junction bases: 3. Sequencing used immunoSEQ multiplex PCR; TCRdb keeps in-frame clones, though not all of them. The repertoire has about 190,000 clones, around 80% of them found once; the top ten carry 6.9%. This rearrangement joins TRBV7-8 to TRBJ2-5; 7 bases map to TRBD1. Sequencing was done on a sample of peripheral blood. The sequence came from a man in his sixties with acute or convalescent COVID-19. The CDR3 reads CASSFTGAETQYF. The CDR3 DNA is TGTGCCAGCAGCTTTACAGGGGCGGAGACCCAGTACTTC. Full variable domain (missing parts from reference TRBV7-8 and TRBJ2-5): GAGVSQSPRYKVAKRGQDVALRCDPISGHVSLFWYQQALGQGPEFLTYFQNEAQLDKSGLPSDRFFAERPEGSVSTLKIQRTQQEDSAVYLCASSFTGAETQYFGPGTRLLVL.